The 16 T cell receptor beta chains below all came from one sample that was sequenced in a study of blood T cell repertoires in COVID-19. Libraries were prepared by immunoSEQ multiplex PCR; TCRdb keeps only in-frame clonotypes and omits some of them. Of around 140,000 clones listed, around 87% were seen once; the top ten hold approximately 10%. Specimen: PBMCs or T cells enriched from blood (not recorded which). These receptors originate from a man aged 55 to 70 who had recovered from COVID-19.

The CDR3 is CAWSASGTYEQYF. CDR3 bases: TGTGCCTGGAGTGCTAGCGGGACCTACGAGCAGTACTTC. This chain uses TRBV30 with TRBJ2-7; 9 bases line up with TRBD2. Germline CDR1 is GTSNPN and CDR2 is SVGIG (reference sequence). The CDR3 sequence is 13 residues long. J gave up 2 bases and V 1 base, and 0 bases lay outside the gene matches.

The chain has TRBV29-1 and TRBJ1-2; D remains ambiguous. The CDR3 sequence is 12 residues long. With 3 bases removed from V and 7 bases from J, the gap between germline ends came to 12 bases. Looked up from germline, CDR1 is SQVTM and CDR2 is ANQGSEA. CDR3 region: CSVDWLSPGYTF. CDR3 in DNA: TGCAGCGTTGACTGGCTCTCCCCTGGCTACACCTTC.

The chain couples TRBV28 to TRBJ2-1; 7 bases agree with TRBD2. Per the germline V gene, CDR1 is MDHEN and CDR2 is SYDVKM. The J segment lost 5 bases and the V segment lost 5 bases, leaving 6 bases of the junction unmatched. CDR3 length: 14 amino acids. CDR3 loop: CASSVGLLHNEQFF. In nucleotides, the CDR3 is TGTGCCAGCAGTGTGGGACTACTCCACAATGAGCAGTTCTTC.

The chain joins TRBV18 to TRBJ2-7; TRBD2 matches 11 bases. The junction had 2 bases not matched to a gene; V was cut back by 8 bases and J by 2 bases. The CDR3 is 13 amino acids. Germline V gene sequence: CDR1 KGHSH, CDR2 LQKENI. In DNA form, the CDR3 reads TGTGCCAGCGCGGGACTAGCGGCCTACGAGCAGTACTTC. It translates to CASAGLAAYEQYF.

This chain joins TRBV18 and TRBJ2-5; 8 bases are shared with TRBD1. The germline gives CDR1 KGHSH, CDR2 LQKENI. The trim removed 3 bases at V and 4 bases at J, leaving 7 bases unmatched. The CDR3 has 15 amino acids. The CDR3 bases are TGTGCCAGCTCACCTGCAGGGGGCATAGGAGAGACCCAGTACTTC. This encodes CASSPAGGIGETQYF.

V gene TRBV25-1 combines with J gene TRBJ2-7; D may be TRBD1 (5 bases). Germline loops: CDR1 MGHDK, CDR2 SYGVNS. Trimming took 2 bases from V and 3 from J, leaving 8 bases between them. The CDR3 runs to 13 residues. CDR3 sequence: CASSEDDSYEQYF. DNA for the CDR3: TGTGCCAGCAGTGAAGACGACAGCTACGAGCAGTACTTC.

The chain employs TRBV19 and TRBJ1-4, with D unresolved. Germline CDR1 LNHDA, CDR2 SQIVND (reference sequence). Trimming removed 6 bases from V and 0 bases from J, with 11 bases in between. The CDR3 covers 15 residues. This chain's CDR3 is CASRGVYATNEKLFF. The CDR3 nucleotides read TGTGCCAGTAGGGGCGTCTATGCAACTAATGAAAAACTGTTTTTT.

The chain employs TRBV4-1 and TRBJ2-7; the D gene is possibly TRBD1 (6 bases). Looked up from germline, CDR1 is MGHRA and CDR2 is YSYEKL. Deletions cut 1 base from V and 2 bases from J, with 12 bases between. This CDR3 region has 15 residues. The CDR3 is CASSQVHGQTYEQYF. As DNA, the CDR3 is TGCGCCAGCAGCCAAGTCCACGGACAGACCTACGAGCAGTACTTC.

The sample holds many counts of this clone. The chain is built from TRBV14 and TRBJ2-1; 8 bases map to TRBD2. V dropped 6 bases and J dropped 15; count of bases not matched to a gene: 16. The CDR3 has 14 residues. The germline V gene has CDR1 SGHDN and CDR2 FVKESK. The CDR3 protein is CASSQTGGPGSRFF. The CDR3 nucleotides read TGTGCCAGCAGTCAGACGGGGGGGCCGGGATCTAGGTTCTTC. Based on the CDR3 plus reference TRBV14 and TRBJ2-1, the full variable domain is EAGVTQFPSHSVIEKGQTVTLRCDPISGHDNLYWYRRVMGKEIKFLLHFVKESKQDESGMPNNRFLAERTGGTYSTLKVQPAELEDSGVYFCASSQTGGPGSRFFGPGTRLTVL.

Written as DNA, the CDR3 is TGCAGCGTCCGGGGGACTAGCGGGTCCCTTACCTACAATGAGCAGTTCTTC. Translated: CSVRGTSGSLTYNEQFF. The chain employs TRBV29-1 and TRBJ2-1; 12 bases align to TRBD2. Unmatched junction bases numbered 11, after V lost 6 bases and J lost 2 bases. The length of the CDR3 is 17 residues. Germline V CDR1 and CDR2: SQVTM, ANQGSEA.

This clone was recorded once. The rearrangement joins TRBV24-1 to TRBJ2-1; D might be TRBD1 (6 bases). This CDR3 has 12 amino acids. Germline V CDR1 and CDR2: KGHDR, SFDVKD. Trimming took off 3 bases at V and 11 bases at J, with 10 bases between the two ends. The CDR3 region is CATSDRQDQQFF. In DNA, the CDR3 is TGTGCCACCAGTGATCGACAGGATCAGCAGTTCTTC.

The V call is TRBV30, the J call TRBJ2-7, with 11 positions matching TRBD1. The CDR3 loop spans 13 amino acids. Germline CDR1 and CDR2: GTSNPN and SVGIG (reference sequence). Trimming cost V 4 bases and J 3 bases; bases outside gene matches: 2. The CDR3, as DNA: TGTGCCTGGACCGGGACAGGGGGCTACGAGCAGTACTTC. This encodes CAWTGTGGYEQYF.

The table lists this clone with a few counts. The rearrangement uses TRBV27 and TRBJ2-7; 7 nucleotides line up with TRBD2. CDR1 is MNHEY and CDR2 is SMNVEV in the germline V gene (reference sequence). Trimming took 1 base from V and 0 from J; bases not matched to a gene: 15. This CDR3 is built from 19 residues. The CDR3 reads CASSLLGGGLAEPSYEQYF. CDR3 DNA: TGTGCCAGCAGTTTATTAGGCGGGGGTCTAGCGGAACCCTCCTACGAGCAGTACTTC.

The gene calls are TRBV28 and TRBJ1-1; D remains ambiguous. Germline V gives CDR1 MDHEN, CDR2 SYDVKM. The V end was cut by 5 bases, the J end by 1 base, with 14 bases between. This CDR3 spans 15 amino acids. CDR3 residues: CASSPHGRRNTEAFF. The CDR3 region has the DNA TGTGCCAGCAGTCCACATGGGAGGAGGAACACTGAAGCTTTCTTT. The full variable domain, in which reference TRBV28 and TRBJ1-1 provide the parts outside the CDR3, is DVKVTQSSRYLVKRTGEKVFLECVQDMDHENMFWYRQDPGLGLRLIYFSYDVKMKEKGDIPEGYSVSREKKERFSLILESASTNQTSMYLCASSPHGRRNTEAFFGQGTRLTVV.

This chain links TRBV4-1 with TRBJ2-1; perhaps TRBD2 as D (7 bases). Germline assignment: CDR1 MGHRA and CDR2 YSYEKL. The CDR3 covers 12 residues. Trimming stripped 5 bases from V and 10 bases from J, with 12 bases between. The CDR3 sequence is CASSATGGEQFF. CDR3 coding DNA: TGCGCCAGCAGCGCTACGGGGGGCGAGCAGTTCTTC.

The gene calls are TRBV24-1 and TRBJ2-3, with D perhaps TRBD2 (6 bases). V was clipped by 4 bases and J by 3 bases, with 16 bases between them. The CDR3 is 16 residues long. Germline loops: CDR1 KGHDR, CDR2 SFDVKD. CDR3 loop: CATSEPGLIGTDTQYF. The DNA for the CDR3 is TGTGCCACCAGTGAACCAGGACTAATAGGGACAGATACGCAGTATTTT.